The clone carrying this T cell receptor beta chain was recorded only once. Measured with immunoSEQ multiplex PCR; TCRdb has only the in-frame clones, and not every one. The sample yields 130,000 or so clones, 85% to 90% seen once. The V and J ends lost 7 bases and 4 bases, in that order; junction bases with no gene match: 3. This CDR3 comprises 12 residues. Per the germline V gene, CDR1 is LNHDA and CDR2 is SQIVND (reference sequence). This record belongs to a study of blood T cell repertoires in COVID-19. V is TRBV19 and J is TRBJ2-5, with 7 bases lining up with TRBD1. Sequenced: peripheral blood. This clonotype originated in a man between 50 and 59 years old with active or convalescent COVID-19. The CDR3 is CASKNRGETQYF. The DNA for the CDR3 is TGTGCCAGTAAAAACAGGGGAGAGACCCAGTACTTC.